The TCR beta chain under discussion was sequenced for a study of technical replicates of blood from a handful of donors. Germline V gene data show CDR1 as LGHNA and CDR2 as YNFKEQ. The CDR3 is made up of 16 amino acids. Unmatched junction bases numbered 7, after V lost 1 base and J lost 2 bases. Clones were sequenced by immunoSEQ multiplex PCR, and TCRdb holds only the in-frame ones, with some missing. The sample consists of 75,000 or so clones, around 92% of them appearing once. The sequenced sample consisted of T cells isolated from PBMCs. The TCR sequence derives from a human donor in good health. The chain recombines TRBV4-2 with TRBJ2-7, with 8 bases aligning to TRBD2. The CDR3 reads CASSQVSTSDPYEQYF. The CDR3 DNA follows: TGTGCCAGCAGCCAAGTATCGACTAGCGATCCCTACGAGCAGTACTTC.